The 31 T cell receptor beta chains presented below share a single source sample, sequenced in a study of blood T cell repertoires in COVID-19 (dated by TCRdb to the early 2020s). Library preparation used the immunoSEQ multiplex PCR assay. This immuneACCESS table, as held by TCRdb, lists in-frame sequences with V and J called but not all clones. Of the missing ones, under half trace to an unresolved V gene in checked studies; the others have no known cause. Present in this sample are about 200,000 clones, around 92% of which were seen just once. The biggest ten clones account for approximately 8.2% of the sample. Specimen: PBMCs or T cells enriched from blood (not recorded which). These TCRs come from a young woman who had recovered from COVID-19.

V is TRBV6-5 and J is TRBJ2-2; TRBD1 agrees at 7 bases. V lost 8 bases, J lost 0 bases, and 6 bases stayed unmatched. Germline lookup yields CDR1 MNHEY and CDR2 SVGAGI. The CDR3 length is 15 residues. CDR3 sequence (DNA): TGTGCCAGCGGCACCGGGACAGCGAACACCGGGGAGCTGTTTTTT. Amino acid sequence: CASGTGTANTGELFF.

This sequence joins TRBV7-6 and TRBJ1-1; possible D gene TRBD1, 6 bases. The CDR3 contains 14 residues. Germline lookup yields CDR1 SGHVS and CDR2 FNYEAQ. Trimming took off 1 base at V and 7 bases at J, with 13 bases between the two ends. Here the CDR3 reads CASSLGKQGFEAFF. CDR3 DNA sequence: TGTGCCAGCAGCTTAGGGAAACAGGGATTTGAAGCTTTCTTT.

CDR3 in amino acids: CASSTQAGSSYEQYF. DNA for the CDR3: TGTGCCAGCAGCACTCAAGCAGGCAGCTCCTACGAGCAGTACTTC. The V and J genes are TRBV9 and TRBJ2-7, with unresolved D. Germline V gene lookup returns CDR1 SGDLS and CDR2 YYNGEE. The CDR3 totals 15 residues. V was shortened by 4 bases and J by 0 bases, with 14 bases between the two germline ends.

This chain uses TRBV27 with TRBJ2-1; TRBD2 is a possible D gene (6 bases). The CDR3 is 15 amino acids. Trimming took off 7 bases at V and 6 bases at J, with 19 bases between the two ends. Germline-derived CDR1 and CDR2 are MNHEY and SMNVEV (reference sequence). CDR3 sequence (DNA): TGTGCCAGCATGGTCCCGCTAGGAGGGCTCAATGAGCAGTTCTTC. Translating gives CASMVPLGGLNEQFF.

The chain is built from TRBV11-3 and TRBJ2-1; D unresolved. CDR1 and CDR2 from the germline V gene are SGHNT and YENEEA. V was clipped by 0 bases and J by 7 bases, with 7 bases between them. This CDR3 spans 13 amino acids. The CDR3 loop is CASSLDPRNEQFF. The CDR3, as DNA: TGTGCCAGCAGCTTAGATCCTAGAAATGAGCAGTTCTTC.

This chain joins TRBV19 and TRBJ1-1, with 9 nucleotides matching TRBD1. Germline V gene lookup returns CDR1 LNHDA and CDR2 SQIVND (reference sequence). The junction had 6 bases not matched to a gene; V was cut back by 6 bases and J by 1 base. The CDR3 contains 15 residues. The DNA for the CDR3 is TGTGCCAGTAGCGTTACAGGGGGCCGGAACACTGAAGCTTTCTTT. This translates into CASSVTGGRNTEAFF.

The chain has TRBV7-9 and TRBJ1-5, with 7 bases matching TRBD1. Germline V CDR1 and CDR2: SEHNR, FQNEAQ (reference sequence). The V and J ends lost 3 bases and 4 bases, in that order; junction bases with no gene match: 6. The CDR3 runs to 15 residues. The CDR3 DNA reads as TGTGCCAGCAGCTTGGGGACAGTTATGAATCAGCCCCAGCATTTT. Translated, it gives CASSLGTVMNQPQHF.

V usage is TRBV11-2 and J usage is TRBJ1-2; D perhaps matches TRBD1 (6 bases). Germline V lookup: CDR1 SGHAT, CDR2 FQNNGV. CDR3 length: 14 amino acids. V was pared by 3 bases and J by 3 bases, with 11 bases between. CDR3 sequence (DNA): TGTGCCAGCAGCTTCAACCAGGGGCACTATGGCTACACCTTC. It encodes CASSFNQGHYGYTF.

The chain joins TRBV3-1 (or the pseudogene TRBV3-2) to TRBJ1-1; the D gene is possibly TRBD1 (5 bases). Trimming cost V 1 base and J 6 bases, with 6 bases left between them. Germline V gives CDR1 LGHDT, CDR2 YNNKEL (reference sequence). This CDR3 has 12 residues. The CDR3 nucleotides are TGTGCCAGCAGCCAAGCCAGGGCTGAAGCTTTCTTT. It yields the protein CASSQARAEAFF.

The chain employs TRBV7-9 and TRBJ1-6, with TRBD1 matching 7 bases. V dropped 6 bases and J dropped 7; count of bases not matched to a gene: 6. The CDR3 runs to 14 residues. CDR1 and CDR2 (germline): SEHNR, FQNEAQ (reference sequence). DNA of the CDR3: TGTGCCAGCAGTCAGACAGGGAAGAATTCACCCCTCCACTTT. Its translation is CASSQTGKNSPLHF. Based on the CDR3 plus reference TRBV7-9 and TRBJ1-6, the full variable domain is DTGVSQNPRHKITKRGQNVTFRCDPISEHNRLYWYRQTLGQGPEFLTYFQNEAQLEKSRLLSDRFSAERPKGSFSTLEIQRTEQGDSAMYLCASSQTGKNSPLHFGNGTRLTVT.

The rearrangement joins TRBV27 to TRBJ2-7; the match to TRBD2 covers 9 bases. With 0 bases clipped from V and 2 bases from J, the junction kept 2 bases outside the gene matches. Germline V gives CDR1 MNHEY, CDR2 SMNVEV (reference sequence). The CDR3 is 15 amino acids. CDR3 in DNA: TGTGCCAGCAGTTTATCGGCGGGGGGGACCTACGAGCAGTACTTC. The encoded protein is CASSLSAGGTYEQYF.

V and J are TRBV2 and TRBJ1-5, with 9 bases that match TRBD1. There are 18 residues in the CDR3. J gave up 0 bases and V 4 bases, and 10 bases lay outside the gene matches. The germline CDR1 and CDR2 sequences are SNHLY and FYNNEI. CDR3 sequence (DNA): TGTGCCAGCAGTGCAGGGACAGGGTTCTCTTATAGCAATCAGCCCCAGCATTTT. Translation: CASSAGTGFSYSNQPQHF.

The rearrangement joins TRBV21-1 to TRBJ1-5; the table gives TRBD1 as D, unverified against the DNA. TRBV21-1 is given as a pseudogene. The CDR3 runs to 17 residues. The CDR3 DNA is TGTGCCAGCAGCAAGGGACACTCAAGATATAGCAATCAGCCCCAGCATTTT. Protein: CASSKGHSRYSNQPQHF.

The V call is TRBV5-4, the J call TRBJ1-1, with D possibly being TRBD1 (5 bases). Trimming took 4 bases from V and 1 from J, leaving 14 bases between them. The CDR3 spans 15 residues. In germline, CDR1 is SGHNT, CDR2 YYREEE (reference sequence). This CDR3 reads CASSPLGGANTEAFF. The CDR3 nucleotides read TGTGCCAGCAGCCCCTTGGGAGGGGCGAACACTGAAGCTTTCTTT.

V is TRBV5-5 and J is TRBJ1-2; 7 bases are shared with TRBD1. V lost 4 bases to trimming and J lost 5 bases; unmatched junction nucleotides: 8. The CDR3 totals 14 residues. CDR1 and CDR2 (germline): SGHKS, YYEKEE (reference sequence). The CDR3 DNA follows: TGTGCCAGCAGCAACAACAGGGGAGATTATGGCTACACCTTC. As protein: CASSNNRGDYGYTF.

This clone was seen only a few times. This chain connects TRBV30 to TRBJ2-2; TRBD2 matches at 14 bases. Germline V gene sequence: CDR1 GTSNPN, CDR2 SVGIG (reference sequence). The CDR3 spans 14 residues. Unmatched junction bases numbered 5, after V lost 7 bases and J lost 7 bases. CDR3 in DNA: TGTGCCTCAAGGACTAGCGGGGGGAACGGGGAGCTGTTTTTT. It is translated as CASRTSGGNGELFF. Complete variable domain (other parts from reference TRBV30 and TRBJ2-2): SQTIHQWPATLVQPVGSPLSLECTVEGTSNPNLYWYRQAAGRGLQLLFYSVGIGQISSEVPQNLSASRPQDRQFILSSKKLLLSDSGFYLCASRTSGGNGELFFGEGSRLTVL.

The rearrangement links TRBV10-2 to TRBJ2-7; maybe TRBD2 (5 bases). Germline CDR1 reads WSHSY; CDR2 reads SAAADI. Trimming took 7 bases from V and 2 from J, leaving 12 bases between them. The CDR3 spans 13 residues. CDR3: CASTGQEAYEQYF. The CDR3 DNA sequence: TGCGCCAGCACCGGCCAGGAGGCCTACGAGCAGTACTTC.

J is TRBJ1-2 and V is TRBV9; TRBD1 matches 8 bases. The CDR3 is 12 amino acids. Germline trimming cut 4 bases from V and 7 bases from J; bases unmatched to any gene: 3. The V gene's germline CDR1 is SGDLS and CDR2 YYNGEE. This chain's CDR3 is CASSITGGGYTF. The DNA for the CDR3 is TGTGCCAGCAGCATTACAGGGGGTGGCTACACCTTC. Supplemented by reference TRBV9 and TRBJ1-2, the full variable domain reads DSGVTQTPKHLITATGQRVTLRCSPRSGDLSVYWYQQSLDQGLQFLIQYYNGEERAKGNILERFSAQQFPDLHSELNLSSLELGDSALYFCASSITGGGYTFGSGTRLTVV.

The V gene is TRBV4-1, the J gene TRBJ1-4; a weak D match, TRBD1 (6 bases). The CDR3 loop spans 16 amino acids. Deletions cut 1 base from V and 5 bases from J, with 14 bases between. The germline gives CDR1 MGHRA, CDR2 YSYEKL. CDR3 protein: CASSQGWGQKNEKLFF. The CDR3 bases are TGCGCCAGCAGCCAAGGATGGGGACAAAAAAATGAAAAACTGTTTTTT.

In nucleotides, the CDR3 is TGTGCCACCAGTGATGCGGGACAGCAAGGTGAAGCTTTCTTT. It yields the protein CATSDAGQQGEAFF. The V and J genes are TRBV24-1 and TRBJ1-1; 7 bases map to TRBD1. Germline CDR1 and CDR2: KGHDR and SFDVKD. The CDR3 extends over 14 amino acids. V shed 3 bases, J shed 7 bases, and the junction held 7 bases outside the gene matches.

This clone was seen just once. The chain couples TRBV10-1 to TRBJ2-4; 8 bases are shared with TRBD1. V shed 6 bases, J shed 5 bases, and the junction held 12 bases outside the gene matches. The CDR3 runs 16 residues. The germline gives CDR1 WNHNN, CDR2 SYGVQD (reference sequence). The CDR3: CASSPRTGKGENIQYF. The CDR3, as DNA: TGCGCCAGCAGCCCTCGGACAGGGAAAGGGGAAAACATTCAGTACTTC.

The CDR3 DNA reads TGTGCCAGCAGTTTGCGCCAGGGAGGGGTGAGTGGCTACACCTTC. Translated: CASSLRQGGVSGYTF. The chain combines TRBV27 with TRBJ1-2, with D possibly TRBD1 on 5 matching bases. The ends were cut back, 3 bases at V and 7 bases at J, with 18 bases in the middle. Germline CDR1 is MNHEY and CDR2 is SMNVEV (reference sequence). The CDR3 totals 15 residues.

Only a few counts were recorded for this clone. The CDR3 protein is CASSVLAGGYEQYF. The CDR3 nucleotides read TGTGCCAGCAGCGTACTAGCGGGGGGCTACGAGCAGTACTTC. The chain links TRBV11-2 to TRBJ2-7, with 12 bases fitting TRBD2. This CDR3 has 14 amino acids. J gave up 3 bases and V 5 bases, and 2 bases lay outside the gene matches. Germline-derived CDR1 and CDR2 are SGHAT and FQNNGV.

The rearrangement links TRBV5-4 to TRBJ1-2, with D uncertain. This CDR3 comprises 13 residues. Germline V gives CDR1 SGHNT, CDR2 YYREEE (reference sequence). The germline V and J ends were trimmed by 0 bases and 1 base, with 4 bases remaining between them. The CDR3 spells CASSLGHNYGYTF. CDR3 DNA sequence: TGTGCCAGCAGCTTGGGACATAACTATGGCTACACCTTC.

The chain carries TRBV4-1 and TRBJ1-5, with 8 bases aligning to TRBD1. The CDR3 runs to 14 residues. Germline assignment: CDR1 MGHRA and CDR2 YSYEKL. Losses at the gene ends were 2 bases for V and 6 bases for J; bases not matched to a gene: 3. The CDR3 loop reads CASSQITGGQPQHF. CDR3 bases: TGCGCCAGCAGCCAAATCACAGGGGGTCAGCCCCAGCATTTT.

This clone was counted between two and nine times. The CDR3 region has the DNA TGTGCCAGCAGTCAGGAAGAGTCTGGGGCCAACGTCCTGACTTTC. Translating gives CASSQEESGANVLTF. The rearrangement uses TRBV6-5 and TRBJ2-6; D unclear. The germline gives CDR1 MNHEY, CDR2 SVGAGI. V was clipped by 5 bases and J by 1 base, with 9 bases between them. This CDR3 region has 15 residues.

This chain uses TRBV7-8 with TRBJ2-7; 9 bases align to TRBD2. Germline-derived CDR1 and CDR2 are SGHVS and FQNEAQ. CDR3 length: 15 amino acids. V was clipped by 1 base and J by 3 bases; unmatched bases: 4. CDR3 DNA sequence: TGTGCCAGCAGCTTAGTACGGACTAGCGTCTACGAGCAGTACTTC. Translation: CASSLVRTSVYEQYF.

This rearrangement joins TRBV25-1 to TRBJ2-6; possible D gene TRBD1, 6 bases. The CDR3 length is 15 residues. Trimming removed 9 bases at V and 0 bases at J, with 12 bases between. In germline, CDR1 is MGHDK, CDR2 SYGVNS. The CDR3 bases are TGTGCCAGTGGTGGGGGCCGCTCTGGGGCCAACGTCCTGACTTTC. Residues: CASGGGRSGANVLTF.

The V gene is TRBV5-5, the J gene TRBJ1-4; D uncertain. Germline V gives CDR1 SGHKS, CDR2 YYEKEE (reference sequence). Trimming took 3 bases from V and 4 from J, leaving 16 bases between them. The CDR3 is made up of 16 amino acids. The CDR3: CASSSSTSGFNEKLFF. Written as DNA, the CDR3 is TGTGCCAGCAGCTCCTCGACAAGTGGCTTTAATGAAAAACTGTTTTTT.

This chain connects TRBV5-6 to TRBJ2-5; tentative D call: TRBD2 (5 bases). The CDR3 covers 17 residues. V lost 0 bases and J 3 bases, leaving 18 bases between the germline ends. Per germline, CDR1 SGHDT and CDR2 YYEEEE. DNA of the CDR3: TGTGCCAGCAGCTTGGCCAGATTAGCGCTAACTAAAGAGACCCAGTACTTC. Its protein product is CASSLARLALTKETQYF.

The rearrangement joins TRBV7-9 to TRBJ1-6, with TRBD1 identical over 8 bases. The J segment lost 6 bases and the V segment lost 5 bases, leaving 6 bases of the junction unmatched. This CDR3 has 15 residues. The V gene's germline CDR1 is SEHNR and CDR2 FQNEAQ (reference sequence). Here the CDR3 DNA reads TGTGCCAGCAGCCCAGGACAGGGAGGTAATTCACCCCTCCACTTT. It codes for CASSPGQGGNSPLHF.